What follows describes a single T cell receptor (beta chain). Its matching antigen is unknown. At one end, the junction sequence differs from germline, possibly due to a read error. Germline V gene lookup returns CDR1 SSHAT and CDR2 FNYEAQ (reference sequence). The CDR3 has 12 residues. These data originate in a study of blood T cells in healthy people across ages. The wider study: Template switching recovered approximately one barcoded beta molecule for every two T cells.

Notes on the study in general: Per million T cells, TCR beta diversity dropped about linearly as age rose.

The second PCR ran about 6 to 11 cycles with a sample-barcoded 5' primer and J-beta primers. TCRdb processed the 5' RACE reads anew with MiXCR; each CDR3 protein has one entry. The sample carries about 1.4 million distinct CDR3 sequences, almost 60% recorded once. The specimen was blood. This sequence originates from a young man in good health. The genes are TRBV7-7 and TRBJ2-7, with no clear D. CDR3 nucleotide sequence: TGTGCTAGCAGCTTAATTATATACGAGCAGTACTTC. It yields the protein CASSLIIYEQYF.